Detailed here is one T cell receptor beta chain. This clone was recorded only once. Its antigen remains undetermined. Base quality data are lacking; no much larger clone is found one base away. The source of the sample is a study of blood T cell repertoires in COVID-19 (dated by TCRdb to 2018 to 2021). Regarding the complete study: Collaborator samples came from the United States, Italy and Spain and covered acute and convalescent phases of COVID-19. The repertoires were released in a freely available public database intended as a resource for research on the immune response to SARS-CoV-2. Where available, HLA class I and class II types were taken from metadata supplied by the sample provider and were not determined by assay-based typing. Subjects who had been exposed to COVID-19, were actively infected with it, or had recovered from it provided the deeply sampled blood TCRbeta repertoires that made up the dataset. Nearly every sample came with metadata listing a de-identified subject ID, COVID-19 status, age in years and sex. Samples came from the ongoing ImmuneRACE study (first 160 participants) plus 1,254 subjects from 6 global collaborators. The material from the prospective study consisted of cDNA or gDNA derived from T cells, B-cell-depleted T cells, or PBMCs. Broader findings and caveats from the paper: Clinical and demographic metadata were provided uncurated, with the amount varying by source and participant.

The germline ends are 9 bases apart after V is trimmed by 6 bases and J by 3 bases. Spanning cysteine to phenylalanine, the CDR3 consists of 13 amino acids. The read is trimmed to its CDR3 DNA, 39 bases read in frame from base 1. Sequences WSHSY (CDR1) and SAAADI (CDR2) are obtained from the germline V gene. Collaborating institutions collected whole blood in K2EDTA tubes following their own protocols. Collaborator samples were shipped for TCRbeta analysis as frozen whole blood, isolated PBMCs, or DNA extracted from either sample type. TCRbeta CDR3 regions were amplified from genomic DNA by means of the immunoSEQ Assay, a bias-controlled multiplex PCR. Under the source paper's analysis protocol: Nucleated cell counts per sample were estimated from amplification of reference gene primers within the assay. Sequence reads were collapsed and filtered to measure the absolute abundance of every unique TCRbeta CDR3 rearrangement. For each sample, productive Simpson clonality was calculated by taking the square root of Simpson's diversity index across productive rearrangements. TCRdb re-hosts the immuneACCESS table, in-frame sequences only. Its copies lack some clones; in the studies checked, an unresolved V gene accounts for under half of them, and the cause for the rest is not known. V and J calls and clone size come straight from that table; D and trimming were deduced from the DNA. The sample table contains over 150,000 clones; only one count was recorded for 84% of them. The ten top clones hold under 15% of the sample.

The clonotype comes from a human donor in a cohort sampled during active COVID-19. The sequence is built from TRBV10-2 and TRBJ1-5, and TRBD1 may be the D gene, going by 6 matching bases. The source material was peripheral blood. The CDR3 here reads CASRGGANQPQHF. DNA sequence: TGCGCCAGCAGGGGGGGGGCCAATCAGCCCCAGCATTTT.